This T cell receptor beta chain derives from a study of CD8+CD57+ T cells in acquired aplastic anemia. Study information: Isolated CD4+ and CD8+ cells, once sorted, yielded DNA averaging roughly 3 ug.

Using genomic DNA as the template, TCR beta VDJ and CDR3 profiling was carried out. TCRdb reprocessed the reads with MiXCR, giving one entry per CDR3 protein. The table has 50,000 to 65,000 distinct CDR3 sequences, 55% to 70% seen once. This clonotype was found a few times. Its antigen is not known. The length of the CDR3 is 13 residues. Trimming shortened V by 3 bases and J by 8 bases, and 8 bases separated the two germline ends. Per germline, CDR1 LNHNV and CDR2 YYDKDF (reference sequence). Study-level points and caveats: Patients and controls had CD8+ Simpson's diversity values that were not significantly distinct.

Patients who underwent sequencing had shown CD8+CD57+ cell expansion by flow cytometry. Material: sorted CD4+, CD8+, or CD8+CD57+ T cells (not recorded which) from PBMCs. This TCR came from a human donor with aplastic anemia. The chain couples TRBV15 to TRBJ1-6; D ambiguous. The chain's CDR3 is CATSSREHSPLHF. Written as DNA, the CDR3 is TGTGCCACCAGCAGTCGAGAGCATTCACCCCTCCACTTT.